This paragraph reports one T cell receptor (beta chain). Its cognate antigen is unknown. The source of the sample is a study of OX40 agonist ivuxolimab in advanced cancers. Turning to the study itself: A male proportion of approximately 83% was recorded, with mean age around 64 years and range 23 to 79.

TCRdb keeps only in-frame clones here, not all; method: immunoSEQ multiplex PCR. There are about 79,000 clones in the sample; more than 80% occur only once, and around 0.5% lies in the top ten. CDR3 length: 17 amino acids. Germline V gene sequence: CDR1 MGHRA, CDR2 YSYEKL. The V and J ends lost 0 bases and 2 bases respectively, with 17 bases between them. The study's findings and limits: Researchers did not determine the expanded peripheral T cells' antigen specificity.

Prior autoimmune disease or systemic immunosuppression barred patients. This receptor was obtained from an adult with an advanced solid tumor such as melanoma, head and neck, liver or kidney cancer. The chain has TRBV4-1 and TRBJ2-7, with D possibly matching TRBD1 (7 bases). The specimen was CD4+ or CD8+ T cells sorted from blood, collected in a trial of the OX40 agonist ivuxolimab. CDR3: CASSQDRGRTGAYEQYF. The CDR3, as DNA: TGCGCCAGCAGCCAAGATCGGGGGCGGACAGGAGCCTACGAGCAGTACTTC.